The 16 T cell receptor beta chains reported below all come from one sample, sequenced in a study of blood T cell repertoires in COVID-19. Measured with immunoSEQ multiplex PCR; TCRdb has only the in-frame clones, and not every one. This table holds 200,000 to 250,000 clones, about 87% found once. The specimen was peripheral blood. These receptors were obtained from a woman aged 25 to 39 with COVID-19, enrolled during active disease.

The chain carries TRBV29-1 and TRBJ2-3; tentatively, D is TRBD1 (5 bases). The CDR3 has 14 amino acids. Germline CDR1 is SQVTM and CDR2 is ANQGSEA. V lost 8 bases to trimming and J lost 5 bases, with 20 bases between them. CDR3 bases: TGCAGCACACGCCTGGTCCAGGGAATAGATACGCAGTATTTT. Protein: CSTRLVQGIDTQYF.

The CDR3 loop is CASSLALAGGYEQYF. The CDR3 region has the DNA TGTGCCAGCAGCTTGGCACTAGCGGGGGGCTACGAGCAGTACTTC. This chain uses TRBV5-6 with TRBJ2-7; 12 bases are shared with TRBD2. CDR3 length: 15 amino acids. Germline CDR1 is SGHDT and CDR2 is YYEEEE. With V trimmed by 0 bases and J by 3 bases, 1 base remained unmatched. Filled out from reference TRBV5-6 and TRBJ2-7, the complete variable domain reads DAGVTQSPTHLIKTRGQQVTLRCSPKSGHDTVSWYQQALGQGPQFIFQYYEEEERQRGNFPDRFSGHQFPNYSSELNVNALLLGDSALYLCASSLALAGGYEQYFGPGTRLTVT.

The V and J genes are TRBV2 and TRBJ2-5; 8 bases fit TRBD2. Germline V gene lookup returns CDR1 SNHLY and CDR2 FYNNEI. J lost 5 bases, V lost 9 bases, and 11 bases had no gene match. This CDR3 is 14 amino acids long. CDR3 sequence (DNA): TGTGCCAGTCAATCCCTAGCGGGTGGGGAGACCCAGTACTTC. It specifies CASQSLAGGETQYF.

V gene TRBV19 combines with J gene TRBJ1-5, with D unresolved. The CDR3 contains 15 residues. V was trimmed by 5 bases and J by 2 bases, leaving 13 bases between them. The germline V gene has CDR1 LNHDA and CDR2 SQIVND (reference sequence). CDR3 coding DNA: TGTGCCAGTAGTGAGACGTGGGGAGGCAATCAGCCCCAGCATTTT. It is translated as CASSETWGGNQPQHF.

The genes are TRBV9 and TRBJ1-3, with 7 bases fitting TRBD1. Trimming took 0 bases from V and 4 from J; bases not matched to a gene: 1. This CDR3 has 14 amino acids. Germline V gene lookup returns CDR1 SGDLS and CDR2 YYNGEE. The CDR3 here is CASSVETGGNTIYF. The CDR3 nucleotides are TGTGCCAGCAGCGTAGAGACAGGGGGAAACACCATATATTTT.

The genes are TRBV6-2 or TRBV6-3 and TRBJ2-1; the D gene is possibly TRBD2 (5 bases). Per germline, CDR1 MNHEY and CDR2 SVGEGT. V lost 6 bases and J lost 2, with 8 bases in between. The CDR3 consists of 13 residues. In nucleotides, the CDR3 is TGTGCCAGCAGCCCACTAGCCTACAATGAGCAGTTCTTC. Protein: CASSPLAYNEQFF.

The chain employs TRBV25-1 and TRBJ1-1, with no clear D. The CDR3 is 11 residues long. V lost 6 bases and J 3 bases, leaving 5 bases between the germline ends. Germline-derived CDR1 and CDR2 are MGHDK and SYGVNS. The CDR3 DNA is TGTGCCAGCAGGGACTACACTGAAGCTTTCTTT. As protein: CASRDYTEAFF.

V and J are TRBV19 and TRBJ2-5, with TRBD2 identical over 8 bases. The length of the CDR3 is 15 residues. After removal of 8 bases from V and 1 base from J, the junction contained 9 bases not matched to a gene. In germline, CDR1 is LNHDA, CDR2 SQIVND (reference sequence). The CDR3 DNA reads TGTGCCAGTGGGACGAGCGGGGGTGGCCAAGAGACCCAGTACTTC. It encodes CASGTSGGGQETQYF.

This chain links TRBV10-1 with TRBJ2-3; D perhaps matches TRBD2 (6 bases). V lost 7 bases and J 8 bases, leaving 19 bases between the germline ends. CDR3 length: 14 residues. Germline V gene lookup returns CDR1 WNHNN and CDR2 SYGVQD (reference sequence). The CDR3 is CASTEGGDASTQYF. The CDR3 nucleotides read TGCGCCAGCACCGAAGGCGGGGACGCAAGTACGCAGTATTTT.

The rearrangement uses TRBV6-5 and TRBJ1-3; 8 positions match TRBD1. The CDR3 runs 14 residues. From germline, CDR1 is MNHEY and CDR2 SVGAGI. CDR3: CAYLGQAPGNTIYF. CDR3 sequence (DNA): TGTGCTTATCTGGGACAGGCCCCAGGAAACACCATATATTTT.

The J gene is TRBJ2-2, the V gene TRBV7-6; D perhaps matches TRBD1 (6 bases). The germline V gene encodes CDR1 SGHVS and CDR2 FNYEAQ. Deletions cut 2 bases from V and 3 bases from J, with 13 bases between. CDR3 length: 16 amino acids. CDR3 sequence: CASSLQGTSYTGELFF. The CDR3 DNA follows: TGTGCCAGCAGCTTACAGGGGACCAGCTACACCGGGGAGCTGTTTTTT.

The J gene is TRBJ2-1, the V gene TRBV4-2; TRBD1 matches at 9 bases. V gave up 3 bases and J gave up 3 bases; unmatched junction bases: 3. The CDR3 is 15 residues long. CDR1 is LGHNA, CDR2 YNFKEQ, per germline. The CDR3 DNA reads TGTGCCAGCAGCCACCCGGGACAGGGCTACAATGAGCAGTTCTTC. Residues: CASSHPGQGYNEQFF.

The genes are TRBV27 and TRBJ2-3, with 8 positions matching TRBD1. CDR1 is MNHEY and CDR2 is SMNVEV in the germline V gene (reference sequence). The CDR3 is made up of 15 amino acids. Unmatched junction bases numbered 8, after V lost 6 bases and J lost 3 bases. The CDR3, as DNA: TGTGCCAGCAGCCTACAGGGGGATGAGACAGATACGCAGTATTTT. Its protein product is CASSLQGDETDTQYF.

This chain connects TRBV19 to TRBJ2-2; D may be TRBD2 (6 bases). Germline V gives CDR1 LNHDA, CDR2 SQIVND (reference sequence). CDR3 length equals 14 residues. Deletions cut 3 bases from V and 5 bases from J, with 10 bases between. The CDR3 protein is CASSIRAGTGELFF. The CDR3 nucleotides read TGTGCCAGTAGTATTAGGGCGGGGACCGGGGAGCTGTTTTTT.

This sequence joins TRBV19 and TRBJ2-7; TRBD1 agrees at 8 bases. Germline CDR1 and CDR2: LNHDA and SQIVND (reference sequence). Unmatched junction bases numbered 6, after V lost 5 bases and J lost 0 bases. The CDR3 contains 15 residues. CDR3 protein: CASSEGDRGSYEQYF. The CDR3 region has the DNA TGTGCCAGTAGTGAGGGAGACAGGGGCTCCTACGAGCAGTACTTC.

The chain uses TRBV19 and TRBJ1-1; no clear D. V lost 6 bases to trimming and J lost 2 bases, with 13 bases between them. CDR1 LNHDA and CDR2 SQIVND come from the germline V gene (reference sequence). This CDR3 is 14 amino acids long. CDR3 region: CASRLKGGNTEAFF. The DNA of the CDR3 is TGTGCCAGTAGACTAAAAGGAGGCAACACTGAAGCTTTCTTT. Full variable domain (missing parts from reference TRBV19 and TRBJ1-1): DGGITQSPKYLFRKEGQNVTLSCEQNLNHDAMYWYRQDPGQGLRLIYYSQIVNDFQKGDIAEGYSVSREKKESFPLTVTSAQKNPTAFYLCASRLKGGNTEAFFGQGTRLTVV.